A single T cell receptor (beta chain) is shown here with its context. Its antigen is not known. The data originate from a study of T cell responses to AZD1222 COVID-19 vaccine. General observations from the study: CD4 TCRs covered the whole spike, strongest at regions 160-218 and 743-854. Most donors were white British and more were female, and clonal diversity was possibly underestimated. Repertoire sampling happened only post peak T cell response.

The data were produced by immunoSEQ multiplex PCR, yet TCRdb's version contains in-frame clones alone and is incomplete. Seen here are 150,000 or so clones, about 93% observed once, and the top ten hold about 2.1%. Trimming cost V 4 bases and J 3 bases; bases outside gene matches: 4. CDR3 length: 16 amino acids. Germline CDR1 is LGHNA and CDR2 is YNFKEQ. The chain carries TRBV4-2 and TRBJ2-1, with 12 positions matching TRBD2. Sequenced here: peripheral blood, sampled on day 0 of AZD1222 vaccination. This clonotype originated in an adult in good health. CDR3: CASSPELAGGYNEQFF. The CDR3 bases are TGTGCCAGCAGCCCGGAACTAGCGGGGGGCTACAATGAGCAGTTCTTC.